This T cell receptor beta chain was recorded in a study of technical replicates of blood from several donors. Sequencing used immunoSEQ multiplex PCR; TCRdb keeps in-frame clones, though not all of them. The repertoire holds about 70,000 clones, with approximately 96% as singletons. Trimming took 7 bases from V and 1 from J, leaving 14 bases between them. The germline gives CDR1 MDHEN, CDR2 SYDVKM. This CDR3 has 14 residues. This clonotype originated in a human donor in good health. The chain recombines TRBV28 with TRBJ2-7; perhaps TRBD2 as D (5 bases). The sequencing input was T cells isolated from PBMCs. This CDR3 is CASTLRGISYEQYF. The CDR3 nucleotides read TGTGCCAGCACCCTTCGAGGGATATCCTACGAGCAGTACTTC.